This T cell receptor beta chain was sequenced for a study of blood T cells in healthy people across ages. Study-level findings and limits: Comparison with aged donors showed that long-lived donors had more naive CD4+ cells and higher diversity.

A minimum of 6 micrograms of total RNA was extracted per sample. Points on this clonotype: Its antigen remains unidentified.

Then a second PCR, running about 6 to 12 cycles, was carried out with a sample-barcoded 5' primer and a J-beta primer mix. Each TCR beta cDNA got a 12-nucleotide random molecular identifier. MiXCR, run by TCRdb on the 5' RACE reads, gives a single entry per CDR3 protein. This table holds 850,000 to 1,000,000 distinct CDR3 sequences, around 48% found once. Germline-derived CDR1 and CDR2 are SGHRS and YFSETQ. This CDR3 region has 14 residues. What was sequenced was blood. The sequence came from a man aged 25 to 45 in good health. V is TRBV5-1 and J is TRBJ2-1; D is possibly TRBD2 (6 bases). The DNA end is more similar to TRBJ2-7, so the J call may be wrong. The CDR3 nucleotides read TGCGCCAGCAGCACTGGGACTTTTGGGAATGAGCAGTACTTC. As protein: CASSTGTFGNEQYF.